The clone carrying this T cell receptor beta chain came up a few times. The data were obtained in a study of blood T cells in healthy people across ages. With a J-beta primer mix and a sample-barcoded 5' primer, a second PCR ran about 6 to 11 cycles. Researchers report that a template-switch adaptor with 12 random nucleotides tagged each cDNA molecule. TCRdb analysed the 5' RACE reads with MiXCR anew, one entry per CDR3 protein. The table records about 1.6 million distinct CDR3 sequences, about 31% of them present only once. CDR1 is MNHEY and CDR2 is SVGEGT in the germline V gene. With V trimmed by 2 bases and J by 6 bases, 9 bases remained unmatched. This CDR3 has 17 residues.

The chain recombines TRBV6-2 or TRBV6-3 with TRBJ2-5; TRBD2 matches at 13 bases. What was sequenced was blood. The TCR was taken from a woman aged 30 to 39 in good health. The CDR3 region is CASSYKTGLAGAQTQYF. The CDR3 region has the DNA TGTGCCAGCAGTTACAAAACCGGACTAGCGGGGGCGCAGACCCAGTACTTC.